The following is a T cell receptor beta chain sequence with its context. The antigen remains undetermined. This entry belongs to a study of T cell responses to AZD1222 COVID-19 vaccine. Findings and limits, study-wide: Baseline seropositives among AZD1222 recipients totaled only five to seven.

Measured with immunoSEQ multiplex PCR; TCRdb has only the in-frame clones, and not every one. The sample records approximately 100,000 clones, around nine tenths being singletons. The length of the CDR3 is 17 residues. Germline V lookup: CDR1 MDHEN, CDR2 SYDVKM. Trimming took 3 bases from V and 5 from J; bases not matched to a gene: 9. The chain joins TRBV28 to TRBJ1-5; 11 bases match TRBD1. This receptor was taken from an adult in good health. The material sequenced was peripheral blood, taken on day 0 of MenACWY control vaccination. In DNA, the CDR3 is TGTGCCAGCAGTTTGTCGGACAGGGGGCGACGTCATCAGCCCCAGCATTTT. This translates into CASSLSDRGRRHQPQHF.